This entry lists 30 T cell receptor beta chains sequenced from one sample in a study of T-cell memory formation after mild COVID-19. TCRdb re-called the 5' RACE reads through MiXCR, storing one row per CDR3 protein. Of about 400,000 distinct CDR3 sequences listed, more than 20% are singletons. Sequences were obtained from PBMCs or a T cell subset sorted from them (not recorded which). These receptor sequences come from an adult woman who had mild COVID-19 (a few samples of this study predate the infection). Cell type and time point are not known.

This clonotype has more than one count but fewer than ten. The chain couples TRBV5-1 to TRBJ2-5; possibly TRBD1 for D (6 bases). The CDR3 runs to 16 residues. Germline V gene sequence: CDR1 SGHRS, CDR2 YFSETQ. The ends were cut back, 4 bases at V and 0 bases at J, with 16 bases in the middle. The CDR3 sequence: CASSLTTGVYQETQYF. CDR3 DNA sequence: TGCGCCAGCAGCCTAACGACAGGAGTCTACCAAGAGACCCAGTACTTC.

The genes are TRBV12-3 or TRBV12-4 and TRBJ2-5, with TRBD1 matching 7 bases. The CDR3 contains 13 residues. The V gene end was trimmed by 8 bases and the J gene end by 6 bases; junction bases not matched to a gene: 9. The DNA for the CDR3 is TGTGCCAGCCTAACAGGGGTGGAGAAGACCCAGTACTTC. This encodes CASLTGVEKTQYF.

This clonotype appeared a few times. The rearrangement uses TRBV20-1 and TRBJ1-2; a weak D match, TRBD1 (6 bases). The CDR3 sequence is 13 residues long. Trimming shortened V by 1 base and J by 5 bases, and 11 bases separated the two germline ends. In germline, CDR1 is DFQATT, CDR2 SNEGSKA (reference sequence). The CDR3 sequence: CSARATGSYGYTF. The CDR3 coding sequence is TGCAGTGCTAGAGCTACAGGGTCTTATGGCTACACCTTC.

This clonotype turned up a few times. The J gene is TRBJ2-6, the V gene TRBV30, with TRBD1 as a possible D gene (5 bases). The ends were cut back, 0 bases at V and 0 bases at J, with 15 bases in the middle. Germline values: CDR1 GTSNPN, CDR2 SVGIG (reference sequence). This CDR3 region has 18 residues. CDR3 loop: CAWSVSRQTHSGANVLTF. The CDR3 nucleotides are TGTGCCTGGAGTGTATCTCGACAGACCCACTCTGGGGCCAACGTCCTGACTTTC.

This rearrangement joins TRBV4-2 to TRBJ2-7, with a weak D call TRBD1 (6 bases). Germline V gene data show CDR1 as LGHNA and CDR2 as YNFKEQ. V dropped 3 bases and J dropped 1 base, with 13 bases sitting between them. This CDR3 has 15 residues. This CDR3 is CASSQGDTTSYEQYF. The CDR3 DNA sequence: TGTGCCAGCAGCCAGGGGGACACAACGTCCTACGAGCAGTACTTC.

This clonotype was recorded a few times. The chain carries TRBV20-1 and TRBJ2-7; maybe TRBD2 (6 bases). The length of the CDR3 is 14 residues. CDR1 DFQATT and CDR2 SNEGSKA come from the germline V gene (reference sequence). V lost 3 bases, J lost 5 bases, and 17 bases lay in between. DNA of the CDR3: TGCAGTGCTAGCCCTTGGAGGGGTTTAAACGAGCAGTACTTC. As protein: CSASPWRGLNEQYF.

This clonotype has just a few counts. The chain joins TRBV4-3 to TRBJ2-7; D might be TRBD1 (6 bases). Germline V gene lookup returns CDR1 LGHNA and CDR2 YSLEER. This CDR3 has 16 residues. The V and J ends lost 1 base and 2 bases respectively, with 15 bases between them. The CDR3 DNA is TGCGCCAGCAGCCAAGGGAACAGGGCAGCTACCTACGAGCAGTACTTC. It specifies CASSQGNRAATYEQYF.

The CDR3 bases are TGTGCCAGCAGTGAGGCAGGAGAAGAGACCCAGTACTTC. This gives the protein CASSEAGEETQYF. The chain has TRBV6-1 and TRBJ2-5; D uncertain. Germline V gene data show CDR1 as MNHNS and CDR2 as SASEGT. Trimming pared 3 bases from V and 3 bases from J, leaving 8 bases between. This CDR3 has 13 residues.

This clonotype was seen a handful of times. In nucleotides, the CDR3 is TGTGCCAGCAGCTCGGGACCTCGTACTTGGGAGGGCACAGATACGCAGTATTTT. Residues: CASSSGPRTWEGTDTQYF. The V call is TRBV7-8, the J call TRBJ2-3; possibly TRBD2 for D (6 bases). Trimming left V 4 bases short and J 1 base short, with 21 bases between. The germline CDR1 and CDR2 sequences are SGHVS and FQNEAQ. This CDR3 contains 18 residues.

The genes are TRBV4-1 and TRBJ2-1; 7 positions agree with TRBD2. V lost 3 bases to trimming and J lost 5 bases; unmatched junction nucleotides: 7. The CDR3 has 15 amino acids. Germline CDR1 reads MGHRA; CDR2 reads YSYEKL. In DNA form, the CDR3 reads TGCGCCAGCAGCCAGGGCCCGGGACTACACAATGAGCAGTTCTTC. This encodes CASSQGPGLHNEQFF.

For the CDR3, the DNA is TGCAGCGCAAAGACAGGGGGGGATGAAGCTTTCTTT. Amino acid sequence: CSAKTGGDEAFF. The chain joins TRBV29-1 to TRBJ1-1, with 9 nucleotides matching TRBD1. The CDR3 is 12 residues long. Per the germline V gene, CDR1 is SQVTM and CDR2 is ANQGSEA. Trimming cost V 7 bases and J 7 bases; bases outside gene matches: 7.

This chain uses TRBV15 with TRBJ1-5, with D possibly being TRBD1 (5 bases). Germline loops: CDR1 LNHNV, CDR2 YYDKDF (reference sequence). CDR3 length: 14 amino acids. V lost 4 bases and J 2 bases, leaving 9 bases between the germline ends. The CDR3 DNA is TGTGCCACCAGCATAGGGGTTGGCAATCAGCCCCAGCATTTT. Its translation is CATSIGVGNQPQHF.

This clonotype was seen only a few times. The chain joins TRBV29-1 to TRBJ2-7; 8 bases match TRBD2. This CDR3 has 13 amino acids. Trimming removed 5 bases from V and 7 bases from J; junction bases left unmatched: 10. Germline V gene lookup returns CDR1 SQVTM and CDR2 ANQGSEA. Written as DNA, the CDR3 is TGCAGCGTTCCGACGGGAGGGTCGGGGGAGCAGTACTTC. It codes for CSVPTGGSGEQYF.

This clonotype was seen a few times. The chain is built from TRBV7-9 and TRBJ2-7; D assignment may be TRBD1 or TRBD2 (5 bases each). V was trimmed by 3 bases and J by 5 bases, leaving 29 bases between them. The CDR3 runs to 19 residues. Germline V gene sequence: CDR1 SEHNR, CDR2 FQNEAQ (reference sequence). CDR3: CASSFRGPLNRSGGHEQYF. DNA of the CDR3: TGTGCCAGCAGCTTTAGGGGTCCCCTCAATCGGAGCGGAGGCCACGAGCAGTACTTC.

Only a few counts were recorded for this clonotype. V and J are TRBV7-9 and TRBJ1-1, with D unresolved. Trimming pared 3 bases from V and 6 bases from J, leaving 8 bases between. This CDR3 is 12 amino acids long. Germline V lookup: CDR1 SEHNR, CDR2 FQNEAQ (reference sequence). CDR3 residues: CASSFGSAEAFF. CDR3 bases: TGTGCCAGCAGCTTCGGATCCGCTGAAGCTTTCTTT.

This clonotype showed up just a few times. J is TRBJ2-1 and V is TRBV20-1; 10 positions agree with TRBD1. Germline V lookup: CDR1 DFQATT, CDR2 SNEGSKA (reference sequence). This CDR3 contains 16 residues. Trimming took 6 bases from V and 3 from J; bases not matched to a gene: 11. The CDR3 DNA reads as TGCAGTGCCCTTAACCGGGACAGGGGTAACTACAATGAGCAGTTCTTC. This codes for CSALNRDRGNYNEQFF.

This clonotype was seen only a few times. The V gene is TRBV5-5, the J gene TRBJ1-1; D is possibly TRBD1 (5 bases). The V gene lost 4 bases and the J gene lost 5 bases, with 18 bases spanning the gap. Germline V gives CDR1 SGHKS, CDR2 YYEKEE (reference sequence). The CDR3 length is 15 residues. The CDR3 region has the DNA TGTGCCAGCAGCCTCCTAGGGGACGGAGGAACTGAAGCTTTCTTT. This translates into CASSLLGDGGTEAFF.

This chain uses TRBV7-6 with TRBJ2-6; no clear D. Looked up from germline, CDR1 is SGHVS and CDR2 is FNYEAQ. This CDR3 is 16 amino acids long. Trimming removed 5 bases from V and 4 bases from J, with 15 bases in between. The CDR3 here is CASSPTPVAGANVLTF. The CDR3 DNA reads as TGTGCCAGCAGCCCGACTCCAGTAGCCGGGGCCAACGTCCTGACTTTC.

The gene calls are TRBV19 and TRBJ2-7; D may be TRBD2 (6 bases). Germline V CDR1 and CDR2: LNHDA, SQIVND (reference sequence). The CDR3 spans 15 residues. The V end was cut by 5 bases, the J end by 0 bases, with 14 bases between. The CDR3 loop is CASSWAGRSSYEQYF. The CDR3 nucleotides read TGTGCCAGTAGTTGGGCGGGGAGGAGCTCCTACGAGCAGTACTTC.

This clonotype came up once. The V and J genes are TRBV2 and TRBJ1-5, with TRBD1 matching 8 bases. Per the germline V gene, CDR1 is SNHLY and CDR2 is FYNNEI. This CDR3 contains 14 residues. J was trimmed by 6 bases and V by 4 bases; bases with no gene match: 5. CDR3 nucleotides: TGTGCCAGCAGTGGACAGGGGTCAGGTCAGCCCCAGCATTTT. This encodes CASSGQGSGQPQHF.

V is TRBV3-1 and J is TRBJ2-5; 10 bases agree with TRBD2. J lost 5 bases, V lost 4 bases, and 10 bases had no gene match. CDR1 and CDR2 from the germline V gene are LGHDT and YNNKEL (reference sequence). The CDR3 extends over 16 amino acids. This CDR3 reads CASSRILAGSGETQYF. As DNA, the CDR3 is TGTGCCAGCAGCCGCATACTAGCGGGGAGTGGGGAGACCCAGTACTTC.

This clonotype was detected only a few times. CDR3 DNA: TGTGCCAGCAGCCCCTATATGGGTAGCTCTGGAAACACCATATATTTT. Amino acids: CASSPYMGSSGNTIYF. The gene calls are TRBV7-3 and TRBJ1-3; D not certain. The CDR3 consists of 16 residues. V lost 5 bases and J 0 bases, leaving 14 bases between the germline ends. The germline CDR1 and CDR2 sequences are SGHTA and FQGTGA.

The V and J genes are TRBV29-1 and TRBJ1-2; 10 nucleotides agree with TRBD1. The J segment lost 3 bases and the V segment lost 6 bases, leaving 7 bases of the junction unmatched. Germline CDR1 reads SQVTM; CDR2 reads ANQGSEA. The CDR3 runs to 14 residues. The CDR3 DNA sequence: TGCAGCGTACTACCGGGACAGGGGTACTATGGCTACACCTTC. It translates to CSVLPGQGYYGYTF.

This clonotype has just a few counts. The chain employs TRBV5-1 and TRBJ2-1; possible D gene TRBD1, 5 bases. The germline V gene encodes CDR1 SGHRS and CDR2 YFSETQ. The V end lost 2 bases, the J end lost 4 bases, and 16 bases lay between the germline ends. CDR3 size: 16 residues. The CDR3 bases are TGCGCCAGCAGCTTCACCCCAGGGATGGGGTACAATGAGCAGTTCTTC. Amino acid sequence: CASSFTPGMGYNEQFF.

The chain couples TRBV7-9 to TRBJ2-3, with D perhaps given as TRBD1 or TRBD2 (5 bases each). The CDR3 contains 14 residues. V was cut by 4 bases and J by 4 bases, with 12 bases left in between. Germline CDR1 reads SEHNR; CDR2 reads FQNEAQ (reference sequence). CDR3 nucleotide sequence: TGTGCCAGCAGCTCGCCCGGGACCCCAGATACGCAGTATTTT. Protein product: CASSSPGTPDTQYF.

This clonotype was seen more than once but under ten times. The rearrangement uses TRBV5-1 and TRBJ1-6, with TRBD1 as a possible D gene (6 bases). V lost 0 bases to trimming and J lost 10 bases, with 11 bases between them. Germline-derived CDR1 and CDR2 are SGHRS and YFSETQ. This CDR3 comprises 14 residues. The CDR3 DNA follows: TGCGCCAGCAGCTTGGGAGGGGGAGACTCACCCCTCCACTTT. Amino acids: CASSLGGGDSPLHF.

This clonotype was observed a handful of times. The V and J genes are TRBV14 and TRBJ2-7, with D uncertain. CDR3 size: 14 residues. Germline CDR1 reads SGHDN; CDR2 reads FVKESK. Trimming left V 3 bases short and J 7 bases short, with 16 bases between. Written as DNA, the CDR3 is TGTGCCAGCAGCCAGACCGGACGGGTGGGGGAGCAGTACTTC. Protein: CASSQTGRVGEQYF.

This clonotype was picked up a small number of times. The genes are TRBV4-2 and TRBJ2-1; 9 bases fit TRBD2. Trimming took 1 base from V and 8 from J; bases not matched to a gene: 3. The germline V gene encodes CDR1 LGHNA and CDR2 YNFKEQ. The CDR3 covers 14 residues. The CDR3, as DNA: TGTGCCAGCAGCCAAGGGCGGGAGGGCCATGAGCAGTTCTTC. Translated, it gives CASSQGREGHEQFF.

The chain employs TRBV5-5 and TRBJ1-1; D ambiguous. This CDR3 region has 15 residues. Between the trimmed V and J ends, which lost 1 base and 0 bases, there was a span of 10 bases. CDR1 and CDR2 from the germline V gene are SGHKS and YYEKEE (reference sequence). CDR3 in amino acids: CASSLFEPLNTEAFF. CDR3 sequence (DNA): TGTGCCAGCAGCTTGTTTGAGCCGCTGAACACTGAAGCTTTCTTT.

The J gene is TRBJ1-2, the V gene TRBV2; 12 nucleotides align to TRBD1. Germline CDR1 reads SNHLY; CDR2 reads FYNNEI. Germline trimming cut 6 bases from V and 8 bases from J; bases unmatched to any gene: 7. This CDR3 contains 14 residues. DNA for the CDR3: TGTGCCAGCAGGATGGGACAGGGGGCTTACGGCTACACCTTC. Amino acids: CASRMGQGAYGYTF. The variable domain in full, completed from reference TRBV2 and TRBJ1-2, reads EPEVTQTPSHQVTQMGQEVILRCVPISNHLYFYWYRQILGQKVEFLVSFYNNEISEKSEIFDDQFSVERPDGSNFTLKIRSTKLEDSAMYFCASRMGQGAYGYTFGSGTRLTVV.